A single sample gave rise to the 27 T cell receptor beta chains below, sequenced in a study of blood T cells in healthy people across ages. A J-beta primer mix and a sample-barcoded 5' primer were used in a second PCR of roughly 6 to 11 cycles. TCRdb ran MiXCR on the 5' RACE reads and lists one entry per CDR3 protein. Counted here are over 1,500,000 distinct CDR3 sequences, 40% to 55% occurring once; the ten biggest clones make up 2% to 2.5%. Sample: blood. These receptors came from a woman in her 40s in good health.

This chain links TRBV7-2 with TRBJ2-1, with 12 nucleotides matching TRBD2. The trim removed 2 bases at V and 4 bases at J, leaving 6 bases unmatched. This CDR3 is built from 17 residues. Looked up from germline, CDR1 is SGHTA and CDR2 is FQGNSA. In nucleotides, the CDR3 is TGTGCCAGCAGCTTATTCGGACTAGCGGGACCTTACAATGAGCAGTTCTTC. Protein: CASSLFGLAGPYNEQFF.

The chain recombines TRBV7-3 with TRBJ1-2; D gene uncertain. CDR1 and CDR2 (germline): SGHTA, FQGTGA. V dropped 1 base and J dropped 6 bases, with 15 bases sitting between them. This CDR3 comprises 15 residues. CDR3: CASSLNPGGIHGYTF. CDR3 DNA sequence: TGTGCCAGCAGCTTAAATCCGGGAGGGATCCATGGCTACACCTTC.

This clonotype was counted ten times or more. The junction departs from germline at one end; a sequencing error may be responsible. The chain combines TRBV20-1 with TRBJ2-7; D might be TRBD2 (6 bases). Per germline, CDR1 DFQATT and CDR2 SNEGSKA (reference sequence). The CDR3 spans 14 residues. This chain's CDR3 is CSARDSGDSSEQYF. The CDR3 nucleotides read TGCAGTGCTAGAGATTCCGGGGACTCCTCCGAGCAGTACTTC.

This chain joins TRBV25-1 and TRBJ2-1; D not resolved. Looked up from germline, CDR1 is MGHDK and CDR2 is SYGVNS. V gave up 3 bases and J gave up 15 bases, with 24 bases separating them. CDR3 length: 15 residues. In nucleotides, the CDR3 is TGTGCCAGCAGTGACCGAAATGGGGAACACGGGCTCACGTTCTTC. Translation: CASSDRNGEHGLTFF.

This clonotype was found a few times. The J gene is TRBJ2-1, the V gene TRBV12-3 or TRBV12-4, with unresolved D. The CDR3 is 12 amino acids. V lost 3 bases and J 8 bases, leaving 8 bases between the germline ends. CDR3 protein: CASSLTRDEQFF. The CDR3 DNA is TGTGCCAGCAGTTTGACCCGGGATGAGCAGTTCTTC.

Regarding this clonotype: At one of its ends the junction is not consistent with the germline gene, which may arise from a read error. The V call is TRBV9, the J call TRBJ2-4; D could derive from TRBD1 or TRBD2 (6 bases each). The CDR3 spans 17 residues. CDR1 is SGDLS and CDR2 is YYNGEE in the germline V gene. The CDR3 DNA follows: TGTGCCAGCAGCGTAGGATCGGGGGCGAGAGCCAAAAGCATTCAGTACTTC. Translating gives CASSVGSGARAKSIQYF.

The chain carries TRBV18 and TRBJ2-6, with 10 bases fitting TRBD1. Trimming took 3 bases from V and 3 from J; bases not matched to a gene: 5. Germline V gene data show CDR1 as KGHSH and CDR2 as LQKENI. This CDR3 has 17 amino acids. The CDR3 region is CASSPGTGVVGANVLTF. The CDR3 DNA follows: TGTGCCAGCTCACCCGGGACAGGGGTTGTTGGGGCCAACGTCCTGACTTTC.

The CDR3 loop is CASSKSTGRIYNEQFF. CDR3 bases: TGTGCCAGCAGCAAAAGTACAGGACGGATCTACAATGAGCAGTTCTTC. The V call is TRBV21-1, the J call TRBJ2-1; the DNA was not used to check the table's D call, TRBD1. TRBV21-1 is a recognized pseudogene. CDR3 size: 16 residues.

This sequence joins TRBV6-1 and TRBJ2-5; 7 bases are shared with TRBD2. Germline-derived CDR1 and CDR2 are MNHNS and SASEGT. The CDR3 consists of 17 residues. V shed 3 bases, J shed 11 bases, and the junction held 21 bases outside the gene matches. Written as DNA, the CDR3 is TGTGCCAGCAGTGAGGTCCTAGCGGAGGGTGGTTGGTTGGAGCAGTACTTC. It codes for CASSEVLAEGGWLEQYF.

V is TRBV12-3 or TRBV12-4 and J is TRBJ1-6; 10 nucleotides match TRBD1. CDR3 size: 15 residues. Losses at the gene ends were 7 bases for V and 7 bases for J; bases not matched to a gene: 7. Written as DNA, the CDR3 is TGTGCCAGCACCATTGGACAGGGGGAGAATTCACCCCTCCACTTT. Translated: CASTIGQGENSPLHF.

This clonotype turned up a few times. The chain uses TRBV11-2 and TRBJ2-1; perhaps TRBD2 as D (6 bases). Germline V lookup: CDR1 SGHAT, CDR2 FQNNGV. The CDR3 totals 15 residues. V lost 2 bases, J lost 1 base, and 9 bases lay in between. In DNA, the CDR3 is TGTGCCAGCAGCTTACAAGCGGGTTCCTACAATGAGCAGTTCTTC. Protein product: CASSLQAGSYNEQFF.

Regarding this clonotype: The junction does not match germline at one end; this may be a read error. This sequence joins TRBV5-1 and TRBJ2-5; D possibly corresponds to TRBD2 (5 bases). The CDR3 sequence is 12 residues long. Germline lookup yields CDR1 SGHRS and CDR2 YFSETQ. The DNA for the CDR3 is TGTGCTAGCAGCTTAGAGGGTCAGACCCAGTACTTC. This translates into CASSLEGQTQYF.

On this clonotype: Mismatch with germline at one junction end may stem from a read error. The gene calls are TRBV7-2 and TRBJ2-3; maybe TRBD2 (6 bases). Germline CDR1 SGHTA, CDR2 FQGNSA. The length of the CDR3 is 14 residues. Here the CDR3 DNA reads TGTGCCAGCAGCTCGGGACTTTACACAGGTACGCAGTATTTT. Protein: CASSSGLYTGTQYF.

This chain joins TRBV3-1 and TRBJ1-2; 8 bases agree with TRBD1. Germline values: CDR1 LGHDT, CDR2 YNNKEL (reference sequence). V was pared by 7 bases and J by 4 bases, with 14 bases of the junction left unmatched. This CDR3 spans 16 amino acids. CDR3 amino acids: CASTRTGSALGYGYTF. In DNA form, the CDR3 reads TGTGCCAGCACCCGGACAGGGAGCGCTTTAGGCTATGGCTACACCTTC.

The chain combines TRBV29-1 with TRBJ2-5; TRBD1 or TRBD2 may be the D gene (5 bases each). V shed 5 bases and J shed 2 bases, with 9 bases lying between them. This CDR3 region has 12 residues. Looked up from germline, CDR1 is SQVTM and CDR2 is ANQGSEA. This CDR3 is CSVWGGQETQYF. Here the CDR3 DNA reads TGCAGCGTTTGGGGCGGGCAAGAGACCCAGTACTTC.

This clonotype was counted only a few times. The rearrangement links TRBV15 to TRBJ1-4; no firm D call. The CDR3 runs 16 residues. Per germline, CDR1 LNHNV and CDR2 YYDKDF (reference sequence). V lost 0 bases and J lost 5, with 13 bases in between. CDR3: CATSRDHDGENEKLFF. CDR3 DNA sequence: TGTGCCACCAGCAGAGATCATGACGGCGAGAATGAAAAACTGTTTTTT.

The chain recombines TRBV20-1 with TRBJ2-5; 8 bases map to TRBD1. V dropped 0 bases and J dropped 5; count of bases not matched to a gene: 14. The CDR3 has 17 residues. Germline lookup yields CDR1 DFQATT and CDR2 SNEGSKA (reference sequence). The CDR3 DNA reads as TGCAGTGCTAGAGATCTGATAGGCAGGGGGCGCCTGGAGACCCAGTACTTC. Protein sequence: CSARDLIGRGRLETQYF.

The CDR3 loop is CASSSLWGQVPYEQYF. Written as DNA, the CDR3 is TGTGCCAGCAGCTCATTGTGGGGACAGGTCCCCTACGAGCAGTACTTC. This sequence joins TRBV21-1 and TRBJ2-7; TRBD1 is taken as the D call from the table, unchecked against the DNA. TRBV21-1 is described as a pseudogene. The CDR3 spans 16 residues.

The genes are TRBV7-2 and TRBJ2-7; TRBD1 might be the D (5 bases). Trimming pared 4 bases from V and 10 bases from J, leaving 20 bases between. Germline lookup yields CDR1 SGHTA and CDR2 FQGNSA. The CDR3 runs to 14 residues. The CDR3 DNA reads as TGTGCCAGCAGCTCAGGGCTTCACGCACCTCACCAGTACTTC. This codes for CASSSGLHAPHQYF.

This sequence joins TRBV6-1 and TRBJ2-5; 8 positions agree with TRBD1. V shed 4 bases, J shed 4 bases, and the junction held 8 bases outside the gene matches. Per the germline V gene, CDR1 is MNHNS and CDR2 is SASEGT. This CDR3 has 15 residues. The CDR3 reads CASSAAGGSLETQYF. The CDR3 nucleotides read TGTGCCAGCAGTGCTGCAGGGGGCAGTTTAGAGACCCAGTACTTC.

This clonotype appeared once. This chain joins TRBV3-1 and TRBJ1-6; 7 positions agree with TRBD1. V lost 2 bases, J lost 7 bases, and 8 bases stayed unmatched. This CDR3 region has 16 residues. The V gene's germline CDR1 is LGHDT and CDR2 YNNKEL (reference sequence). For the CDR3, the DNA is TGTGCCAGCAGCCAACCTACAGGGGCAACAAATTCACCCCTCCACTTT. This sequence encodes CASSQPTGATNSPLHF.

The rearrangement uses TRBV4-2 and TRBJ1-4, with TRBD1 as a possible D gene (5 bases). The CDR3 has 14 amino acids. Trimming pared 4 bases from V and 7 bases from J, leaving 13 bases between. CDR1 LGHNA and CDR2 YNFKEQ come from the germline V gene. The CDR3 coding sequence is TGTGCCAGCAGCCTCACAGATGGGGGTGAAAAACTGTTTTTT. Its protein is CASSLTDGGEKLFF.

The chain joins TRBV7-9 to TRBJ2-5; D gene uncertain. Trimming removed 5 bases at V and 5 bases at J, with 15 bases between. CDR1 SEHNR and CDR2 FQNEAQ come from the germline V gene (reference sequence). The CDR3 length is 14 residues. The CDR3 here is CASSKRQTDETQYF. Here the CDR3 DNA reads TGTGCCAGCAGCAAGCGTCAGACGGATGAGACCCAGTACTTC.

This sequence joins TRBV20-1 and TRBJ1-5, with a tentative D call TRBD1 (5 bases). Looked up from germline, CDR1 is DFQATT and CDR2 is SNEGSKA (reference sequence). The CDR3 runs to 13 residues. V shed 1 base and J shed 7 bases, with 11 bases lying between them. Written as DNA, the CDR3 is TGCAGTGCTAGAGGGGGCGAGGGGCAGCCCCAGCATTTT. Translated: CSARGGEGQPQHF.

The chain employs TRBV28 and TRBJ2-7; D might be TRBD1 (7 bases). Germline CDR1 MDHEN, CDR2 SYDVKM. V shed 3 bases and J shed 3 bases, with 18 bases lying between them. CDR3 size: 16 residues. The CDR3 sequence: CASSFPSEGAHYEQYF. The DNA of the CDR3 is TGTGCCAGCAGTTTCCCCTCGGAGGGGGCACACTACGAGCAGTACTTC.

The chain carries TRBV6-2 or TRBV6-3 and TRBJ2-5; D uncertain. Germline V gene lookup returns CDR1 MNHEY and CDR2 SVGEGT. CDR3 size: 14 residues. V lost 2 bases and J 4 bases, leaving 11 bases between the germline ends. The CDR3 reads CASSYLLGAETQYF. The DNA of the CDR3 is TGTGCCAGCAGTTACCTACTGGGCGCAGAGACCCAGTACTTC.

V and J are TRBV5-1 and TRBJ2-7; TRBD1 matches 7 bases. V lost 5 bases, J lost 5 bases, and 10 bases stayed unmatched. The CDR3 covers 14 residues. From germline, CDR1 is SGHRS and CDR2 YFSETQ. The CDR3 here is CASRVTGVGNEQYF. For the CDR3, the DNA is TGCGCCAGCAGAGTTACAGGGGTCGGGAACGAGCAGTACTTC.